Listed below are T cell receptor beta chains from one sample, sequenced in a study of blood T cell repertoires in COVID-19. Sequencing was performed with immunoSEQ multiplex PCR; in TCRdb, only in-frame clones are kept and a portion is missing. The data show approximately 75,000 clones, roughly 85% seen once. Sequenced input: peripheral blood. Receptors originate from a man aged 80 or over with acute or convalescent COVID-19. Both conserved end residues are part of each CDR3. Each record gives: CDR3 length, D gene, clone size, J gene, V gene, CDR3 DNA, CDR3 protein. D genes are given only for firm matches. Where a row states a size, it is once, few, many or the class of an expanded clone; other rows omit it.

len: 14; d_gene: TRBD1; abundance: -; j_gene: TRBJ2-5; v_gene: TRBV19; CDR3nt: TGTGCCAGTAGTAGGGGACAGGAGGTAGAGACCCAGTACTTC; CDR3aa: CASSRGQEVETQYF
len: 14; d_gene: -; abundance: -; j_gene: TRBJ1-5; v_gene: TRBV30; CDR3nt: TGTGCCTGGAAGAGCCCCAGGGTTGATCAGCCCCAGCATTTT; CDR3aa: CAWKSPRVDQPQHF
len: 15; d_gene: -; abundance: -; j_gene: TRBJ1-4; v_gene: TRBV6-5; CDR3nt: TGTGCCAGCAGTTCGGGGGTCTTCGGAGGTGAAAAACTGTTTTTT; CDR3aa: CASSSGVFGGEKLFF
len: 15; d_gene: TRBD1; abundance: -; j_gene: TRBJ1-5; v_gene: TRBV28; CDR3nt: TGTGCCAGCAGTACGTACAGGGGGCGAAGGCAGCCCCAGCATTTT; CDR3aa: CASSTYRGRRQPQHF
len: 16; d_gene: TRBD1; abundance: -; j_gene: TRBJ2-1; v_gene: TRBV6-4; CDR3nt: TGTGCCAGCACGAGTTCCGGGACAGGGGAAGACAATGAGCAGTTCTTC; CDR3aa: CASTSSGTGEDNEQFF
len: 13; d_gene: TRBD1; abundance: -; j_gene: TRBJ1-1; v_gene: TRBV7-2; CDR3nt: TGTGCCAGCAGCTCCCAACAGGGGACTGAAGCTTTCTTT; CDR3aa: CASSSQQGTEAFF
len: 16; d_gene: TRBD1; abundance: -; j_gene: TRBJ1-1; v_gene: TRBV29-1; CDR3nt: TGCAGCGTTAACAATAGGGGGACAGGAGGGAACACTGAAGCTTTCTTT; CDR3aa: CSVNNRGTGGNTEAFF
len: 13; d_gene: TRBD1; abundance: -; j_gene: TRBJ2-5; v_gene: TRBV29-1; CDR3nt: TGCAGCGCAAACAGGGGATTACAAGAGACCCAGTACTTC; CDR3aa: CSANRGLQETQYF
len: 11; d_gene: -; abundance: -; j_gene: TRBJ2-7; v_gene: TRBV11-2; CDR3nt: TGTGCCAGCAGCACTACCTACGAGCAGTACTTC; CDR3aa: CASSTTYEQYF
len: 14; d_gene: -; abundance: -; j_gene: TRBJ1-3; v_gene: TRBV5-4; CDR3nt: TGTGCCAGCAGCTTGTACAGCTCTGGAAACACCATATATTTT; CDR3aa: CASSLYSSGNTIYF
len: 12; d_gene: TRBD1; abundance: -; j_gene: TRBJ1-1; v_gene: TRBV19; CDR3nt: TGTGCCAGCTGGGACAGGGTCACTGAAGCTTTCTTT; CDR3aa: CASWDRVTEAFF
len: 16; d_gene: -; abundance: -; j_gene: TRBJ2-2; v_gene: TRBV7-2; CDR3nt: TGTGCCAGCAGCTTACGCAGGGGGGCGAACACCGGGGAGCTGTTTTTT; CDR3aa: CASSLRRGANTGELFF
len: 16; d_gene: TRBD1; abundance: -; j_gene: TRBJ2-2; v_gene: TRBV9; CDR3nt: TGTGCCAGCAGCGCCTACAGGGGGCGAGACACCGGGGAGCTGTTTTTT; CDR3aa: CASSAYRGRDTGELFF
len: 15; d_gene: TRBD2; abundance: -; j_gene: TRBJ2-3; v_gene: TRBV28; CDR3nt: TGTGCCAGCAGTTTATCCAGCGGGAGGATGGATACGCAGTATTTT; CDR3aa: CASSLSSGRMDTQYF
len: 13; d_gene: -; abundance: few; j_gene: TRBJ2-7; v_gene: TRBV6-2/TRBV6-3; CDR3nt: TGTGCCAGCAGTTCGCCTGTGCTCCAGAGGGTGTACTTC; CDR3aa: CASSSPVLQRVYF
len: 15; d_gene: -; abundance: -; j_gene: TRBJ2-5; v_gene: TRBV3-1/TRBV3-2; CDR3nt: TGTGCCAGCAGCCCCGCAGGGGGGATCCAAGAGACCCAGTACTTC; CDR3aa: CASSPAGGIQETQYF
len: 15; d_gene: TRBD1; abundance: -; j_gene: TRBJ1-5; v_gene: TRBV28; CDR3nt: TGTGCCAGCAGTCGTTTACAGGGGACCAATCAGCCCCAGCATTTT; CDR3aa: CASSRLQGTNQPQHF
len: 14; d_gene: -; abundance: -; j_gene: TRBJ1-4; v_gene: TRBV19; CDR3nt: TGTGCCAGTTGGACATTAGGGGCTAATGAAAAACTGTTTTTT; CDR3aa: CASWTLGANEKLFF
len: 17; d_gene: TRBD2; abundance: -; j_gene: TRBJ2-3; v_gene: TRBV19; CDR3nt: TGTGCCAGTAGTACTGGGACTAGCGGGAGGGCCTCAGATACGCAGTATTTT; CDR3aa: CASSTGTSGRASDTQYF
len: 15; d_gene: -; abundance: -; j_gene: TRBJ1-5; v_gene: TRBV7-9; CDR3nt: TGTGCCAGCAGCTTGGGGCAGGGGCCCAATCAGCCCCAGCATTTT; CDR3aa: CASSLGQGPNQPQHF
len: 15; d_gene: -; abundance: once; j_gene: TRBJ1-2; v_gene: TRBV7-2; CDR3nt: TGTGCCAGCAGGCAGATTCAGGGTTCGTTGTTTGGCTACACCTTC; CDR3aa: CASRQIQGSLFGYTF
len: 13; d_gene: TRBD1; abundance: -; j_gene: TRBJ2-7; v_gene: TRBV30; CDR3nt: TGTGCCTGGAGGGGGGACAGGGTAGGAGAGCAGTACTTC; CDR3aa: CAWRGDRVGEQYF
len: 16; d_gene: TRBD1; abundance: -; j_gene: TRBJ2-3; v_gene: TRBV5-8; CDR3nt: TGTGCCAGCAGCCTGGGACAGGGGTTTAGCACAGATACGCAGTATTTT; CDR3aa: CASSLGQGFSTDTQYF
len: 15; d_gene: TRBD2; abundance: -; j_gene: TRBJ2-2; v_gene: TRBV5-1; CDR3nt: TGCGCCAGCAGCTTAGGAGCGGGGGCCACCGGGGAGCTGTTTTTT; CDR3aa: CASSLGAGATGELFF
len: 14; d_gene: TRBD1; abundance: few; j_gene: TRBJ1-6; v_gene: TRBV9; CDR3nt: TGTGCCAGCAGCGTAGACAGGGGGCTCTCACCCCTCCACTTT; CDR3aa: CASSVDRGLSPLHF
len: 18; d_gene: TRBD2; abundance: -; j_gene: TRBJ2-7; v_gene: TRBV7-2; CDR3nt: TGTGCCAGCAGCTTAGCGAGTCTAGCGGGAGAGCCCCTCTACGAGCAGTACTTC; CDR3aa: CASSLASLAGEPLYEQYF
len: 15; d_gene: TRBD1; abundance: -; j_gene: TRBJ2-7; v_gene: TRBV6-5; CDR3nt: TGTGCCAGCAGTTACAGGGACAGGGGTCAGTACGAGCAGTACTTC; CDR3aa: CASSYRDRGQYEQYF
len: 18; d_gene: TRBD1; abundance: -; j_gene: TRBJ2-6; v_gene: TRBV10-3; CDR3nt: TGTGCCATCAGTGAGTCGTGGGACAGCCCGTCTGGGGCCAACGTCCTGACTTTC; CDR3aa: CAISESWDSPSGANVLTF
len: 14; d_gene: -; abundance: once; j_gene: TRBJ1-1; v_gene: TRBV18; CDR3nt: TGTGCCAGCTCACAATCTACTACAGGGTCAGAAGCTTTCTTT; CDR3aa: CASSQSTTGSEAFF
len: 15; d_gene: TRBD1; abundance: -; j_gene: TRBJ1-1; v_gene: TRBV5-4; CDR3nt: TGTGCCAGCAGCTCCCCGGGACAGGGGCGGACTGAAGCTTTCTTT; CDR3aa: CASSSPGQGRTEAFF
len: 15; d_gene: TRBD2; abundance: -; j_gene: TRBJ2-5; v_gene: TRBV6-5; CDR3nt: TGTGCCAGCAGGGGACTAGCGGGGGGGCGAGAGACCCAGTACTTC; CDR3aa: CASRGLAGGRETQYF
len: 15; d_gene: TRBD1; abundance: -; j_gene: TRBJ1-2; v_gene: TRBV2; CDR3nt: TGTGCCAGCCGGGGACCGGGACAGGGGGAGGGGGGCTACACCTTC; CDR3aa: CASRGPGQGEGGYTF
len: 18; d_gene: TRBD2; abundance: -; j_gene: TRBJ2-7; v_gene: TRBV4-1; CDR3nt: TGCGCCAGCAGCCAAGAAAGGGTACTAGCGGGAGGGCCCAACGAGCAGTACTTC; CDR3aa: CASSQERVLAGGPNEQYF
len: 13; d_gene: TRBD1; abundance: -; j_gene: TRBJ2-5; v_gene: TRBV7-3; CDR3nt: TGTGCCAGCAGCACGGACAGGATGGAGACCCAGTACTTC; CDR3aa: CASSTDRMETQYF
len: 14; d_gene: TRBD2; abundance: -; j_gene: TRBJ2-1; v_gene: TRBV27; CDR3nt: TGTGCCAGCAAGCCTAGCGGGATACGCAATGAGCAGTTCTTC; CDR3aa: CASKPSGIRNEQFF
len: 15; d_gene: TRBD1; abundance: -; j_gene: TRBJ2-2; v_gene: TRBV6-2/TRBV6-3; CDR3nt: TGTGCCAGCAGTCCAGGGGGCACGGTTCCCGGGGAGCTGTTTTTT; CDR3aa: CASSPGGTVPGELFF
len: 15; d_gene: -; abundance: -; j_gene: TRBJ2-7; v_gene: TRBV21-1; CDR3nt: TGTGCCAGCAGCAAACCGGGACAGGGCTCCTACGAGCAGTACTTC; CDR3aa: CASSKPGQGSYEQYF
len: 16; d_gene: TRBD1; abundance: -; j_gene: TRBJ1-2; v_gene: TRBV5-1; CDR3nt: TGCGCCAGCAGCCCTACCCTGACAGGGCCGACGGTCGGCTACACCTTC; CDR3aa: CASSPTLTGPTVGYTF
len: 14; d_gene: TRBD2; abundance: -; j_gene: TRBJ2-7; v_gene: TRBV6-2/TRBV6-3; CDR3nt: TGTGCCAGCAGTTCCGGACTAGACCGCTACGAGCAGTACTTC; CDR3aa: CASSSGLDRYEQYF
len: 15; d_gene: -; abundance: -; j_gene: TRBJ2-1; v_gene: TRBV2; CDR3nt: TGTGCCAGCAGTGAGAACGGGGGAGCCTACAATGAGCAGTTCTTC; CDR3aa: CASSENGGAYNEQFF
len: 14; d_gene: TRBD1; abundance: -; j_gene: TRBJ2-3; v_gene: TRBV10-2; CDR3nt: TGCGCCATCTGGGGGCAGGGGGTCGCAGATACGCAGTATTTT; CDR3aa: CAIWGQGVADTQYF
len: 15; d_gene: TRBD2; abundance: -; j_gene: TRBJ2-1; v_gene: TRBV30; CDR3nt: TGTGCCTGGAGTGTTAGACTAGCGGGGGACAATGAGCAGTTCTTC; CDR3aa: CAWSVRLAGDNEQFF
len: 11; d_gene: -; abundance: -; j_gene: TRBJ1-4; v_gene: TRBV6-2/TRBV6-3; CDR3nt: TGTGCCAGCAGTGGGACTGGAAAACTGTTTTTT; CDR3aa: CASSGTGKLFF
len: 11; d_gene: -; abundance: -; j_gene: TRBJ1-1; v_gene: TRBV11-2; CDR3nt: TGTGCCAGCACCGGGAACACTGAAGCTTTCTTT; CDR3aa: CASTGNTEAFF
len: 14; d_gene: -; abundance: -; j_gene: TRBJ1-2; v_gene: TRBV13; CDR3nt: TGTGCCAGCAGCTTAAGGGCAGGGGCGTATGGCTACACCTTC; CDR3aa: CASSLRAGAYGYTF
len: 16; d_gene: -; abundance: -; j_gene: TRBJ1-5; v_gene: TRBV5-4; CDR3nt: TGTGCCAGCAGCCGGGGGGGGCAGAACTCAAATCAGCCCCAGCATTTT; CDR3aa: CASSRGGQNSNQPQHF
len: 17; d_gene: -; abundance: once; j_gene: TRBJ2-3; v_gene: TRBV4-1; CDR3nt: TGCGCCAGCAGCCAAGAAGGGTGGACTACTAGCACAGATACGCAGTATTTT; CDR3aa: CASSQEGWTTSTDTQYF
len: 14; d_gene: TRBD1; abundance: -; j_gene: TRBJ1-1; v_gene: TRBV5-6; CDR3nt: TGTGCCAGCAAGACAGGGTGGGAGCGGACTGAAGCTTTCTTT; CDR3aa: CASKTGWERTEAFF